Only one count was recorded for the clone carrying this T cell receptor beta chain. TRB was amplified from about 250-500 ng of blood genomic DNA. In germline, CDR1 is MNHEY, CDR2 SMNVEV (reference sequence). This CDR3 is built from 14 residues. V was cut by 3 bases and J by 2 bases, with 8 bases left in between. The sample originates from a study of T and B cells in COVID-19 patients. Multiplex PCR with BIOMED2 TRB-A/B primer pools amplified TRB rearrangements. TCRdb ran MiXCR on the multiplex PCR reads and lists one entry per CDR3 protein. The sample records 20,000 to 30,000 distinct CDR3 sequences, approximately 29% being singletons.

This sequence joins TRBV27 and TRBJ2-1; no reliable D call. Sample: blood. The sequence was collected from a human donor who had recovered from COVID-19. The CDR3 reads CASSFGLTYNEQFF. The CDR3 nucleotides read TGTGCCAGCAGTTTCGGCTTAACCTACAATGAGCAGTTCTTC.